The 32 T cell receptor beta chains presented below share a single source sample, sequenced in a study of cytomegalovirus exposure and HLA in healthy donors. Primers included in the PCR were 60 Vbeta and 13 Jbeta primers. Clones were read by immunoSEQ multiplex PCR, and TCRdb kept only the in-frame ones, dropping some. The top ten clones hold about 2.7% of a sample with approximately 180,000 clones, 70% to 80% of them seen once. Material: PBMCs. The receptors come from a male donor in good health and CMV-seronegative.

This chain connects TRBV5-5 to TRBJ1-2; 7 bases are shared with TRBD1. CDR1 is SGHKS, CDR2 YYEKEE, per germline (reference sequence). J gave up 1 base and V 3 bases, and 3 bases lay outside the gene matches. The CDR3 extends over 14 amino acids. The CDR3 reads CASSWTGDNYGYTF. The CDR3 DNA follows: TGTGCCAGCAGCTGGACAGGAGATAACTATGGCTACACCTTC.

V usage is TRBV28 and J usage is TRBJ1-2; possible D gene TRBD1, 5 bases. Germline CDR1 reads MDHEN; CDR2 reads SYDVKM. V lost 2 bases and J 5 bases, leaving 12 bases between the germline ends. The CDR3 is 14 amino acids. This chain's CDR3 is CASSLGAAGYGYTF. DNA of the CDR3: TGTGCCAGCAGTTTAGGGGCGGCGGGGTATGGCTACACCTTC.

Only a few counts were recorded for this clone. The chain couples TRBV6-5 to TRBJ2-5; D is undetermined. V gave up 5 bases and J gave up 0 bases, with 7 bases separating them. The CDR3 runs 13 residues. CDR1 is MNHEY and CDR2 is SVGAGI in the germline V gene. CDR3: CASSPMYQETQYF. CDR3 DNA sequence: TGTGCCAGCAGTCCCATGTACCAAGAGACCCAGTACTTC.

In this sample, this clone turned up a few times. In DNA form, the CDR3 reads TGTGCCAGCAGATTCTCTTTAGGGGTTCAAGAGACCCAGTACTTC. Translation: CASRFSLGVQETQYF. V is TRBV2 and J is TRBJ2-5, with D possibly being TRBD1 (5 bases). This CDR3 has 15 residues. Germline V gene sequence: CDR1 SNHLY, CDR2 FYNNEI. Trimming took off 6 bases at V and 2 bases at J, with 16 bases between the two ends.

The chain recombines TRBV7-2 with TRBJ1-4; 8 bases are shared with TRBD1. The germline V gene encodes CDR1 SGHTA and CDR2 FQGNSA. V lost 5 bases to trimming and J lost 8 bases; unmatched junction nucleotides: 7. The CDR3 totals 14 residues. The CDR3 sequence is CASSHGQGSEKLFF. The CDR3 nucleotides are TGTGCCAGCAGCCACGGACAGGGATCCGAAAAACTGTTTTTT.

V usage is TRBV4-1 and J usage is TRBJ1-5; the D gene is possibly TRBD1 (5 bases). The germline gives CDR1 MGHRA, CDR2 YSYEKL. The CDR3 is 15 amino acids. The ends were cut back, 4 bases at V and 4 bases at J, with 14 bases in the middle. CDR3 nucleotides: TGCGCCAGCAGCCTTCAGGGATTGACAAATCAGCCCCAGCATTTT. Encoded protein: CASSLQGLTNQPQHF.

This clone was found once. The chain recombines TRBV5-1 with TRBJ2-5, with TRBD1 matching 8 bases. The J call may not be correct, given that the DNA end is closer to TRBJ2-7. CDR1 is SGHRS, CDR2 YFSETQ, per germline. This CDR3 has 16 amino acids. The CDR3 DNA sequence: TGCGCCAGCAGCTTAGAGACAGGGGAAACAGGCTACGAGCAGTACTTC. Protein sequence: CASSLETGETGYEQYF.

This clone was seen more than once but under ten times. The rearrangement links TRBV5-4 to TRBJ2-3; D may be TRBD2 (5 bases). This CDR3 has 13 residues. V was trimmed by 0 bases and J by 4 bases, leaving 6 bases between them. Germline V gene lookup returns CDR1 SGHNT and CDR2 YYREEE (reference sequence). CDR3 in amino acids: CASSLAGADTQYF. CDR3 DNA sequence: TGTGCCAGCAGCTTGGCCGGGGCAGATACGCAGTATTTT.

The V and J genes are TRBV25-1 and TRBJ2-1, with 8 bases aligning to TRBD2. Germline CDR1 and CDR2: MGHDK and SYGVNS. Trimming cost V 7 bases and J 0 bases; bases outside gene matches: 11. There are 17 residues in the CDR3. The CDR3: CASTPRSSGSSYNEQFF. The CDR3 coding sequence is TGTGCCAGCACCCCCCGGTCCAGCGGGAGCTCCTACAATGAGCAGTTCTTC.

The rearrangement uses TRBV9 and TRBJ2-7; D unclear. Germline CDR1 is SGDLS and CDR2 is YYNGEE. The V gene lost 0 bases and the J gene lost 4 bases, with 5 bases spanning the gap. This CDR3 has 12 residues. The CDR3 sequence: CASSVVGYEQYF. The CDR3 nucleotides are TGTGCCAGCAGCGTAGTCGGGTACGAGCAGTACTTC.

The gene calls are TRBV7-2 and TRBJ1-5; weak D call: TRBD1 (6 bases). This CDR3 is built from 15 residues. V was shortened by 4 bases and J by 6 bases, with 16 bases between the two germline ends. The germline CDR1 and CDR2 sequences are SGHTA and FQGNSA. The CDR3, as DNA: TGTGCCAGCAGCTCACAGGGCCTCGGCGGTCAGCCCCAGCATTTT. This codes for CASSSQGLGGQPQHF.

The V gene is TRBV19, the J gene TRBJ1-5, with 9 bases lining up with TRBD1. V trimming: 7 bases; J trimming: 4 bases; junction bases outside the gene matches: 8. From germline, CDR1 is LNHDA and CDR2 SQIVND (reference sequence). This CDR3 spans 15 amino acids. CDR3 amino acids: CASTWDRATNQPQHF. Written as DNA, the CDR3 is TGTGCCAGTACCTGGGACAGGGCGACAAATCAGCCCCAGCATTTT.

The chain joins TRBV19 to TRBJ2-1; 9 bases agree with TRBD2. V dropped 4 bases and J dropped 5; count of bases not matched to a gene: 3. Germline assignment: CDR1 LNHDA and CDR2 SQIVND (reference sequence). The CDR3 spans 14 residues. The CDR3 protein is CASSTIAGDNEQFF. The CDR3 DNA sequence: TGTGCCAGTAGTACGATAGCGGGGGACAATGAGCAGTTCTTC. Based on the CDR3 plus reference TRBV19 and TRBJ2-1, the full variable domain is DGGITQSPKYLFRKEGQNVTLSCEQNLNHDAMYWYRQDPGQGLRLIYYSQIVNDFQKGDIAEGYSVSREKKESFPLTVTSAQKNPTAFYLCASSTIAGDNEQFFGPGTRLTVL.

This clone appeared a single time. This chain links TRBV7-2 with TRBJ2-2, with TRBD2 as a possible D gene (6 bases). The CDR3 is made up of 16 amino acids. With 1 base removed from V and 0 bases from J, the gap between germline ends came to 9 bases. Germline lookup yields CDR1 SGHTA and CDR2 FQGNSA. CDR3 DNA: TGTGCCAGCAGCTTAGTAACTAGCCCGAACACCGGGGAGCTGTTTTTT. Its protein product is CASSLVTSPNTGELFF.

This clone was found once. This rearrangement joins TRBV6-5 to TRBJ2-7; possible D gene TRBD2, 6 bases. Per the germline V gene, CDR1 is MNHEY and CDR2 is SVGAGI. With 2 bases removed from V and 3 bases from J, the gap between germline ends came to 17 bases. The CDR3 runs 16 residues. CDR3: CASSYVGSTGVYEQYF. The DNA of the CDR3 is TGTGCCAGCAGTTACGTCGGCTCGACGGGGGTCTACGAGCAGTACTTC.

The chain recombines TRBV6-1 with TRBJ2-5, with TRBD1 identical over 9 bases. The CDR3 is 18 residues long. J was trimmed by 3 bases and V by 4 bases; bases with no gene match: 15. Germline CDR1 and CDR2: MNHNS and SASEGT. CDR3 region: CASSANPPGQGFEETQYF. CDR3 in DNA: TGTGCCAGCAGTGCCAACCCACCGGGACAGGGTTTTGAAGAGACCCAGTACTTC.

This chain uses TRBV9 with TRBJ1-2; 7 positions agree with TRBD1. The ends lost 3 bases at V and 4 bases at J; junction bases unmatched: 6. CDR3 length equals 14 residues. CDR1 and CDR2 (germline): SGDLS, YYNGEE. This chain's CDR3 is CASSGTGTAYGYTF. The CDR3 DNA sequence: TGTGCCAGCAGCGGAACCGGGACAGCCTATGGCTACACCTTC.

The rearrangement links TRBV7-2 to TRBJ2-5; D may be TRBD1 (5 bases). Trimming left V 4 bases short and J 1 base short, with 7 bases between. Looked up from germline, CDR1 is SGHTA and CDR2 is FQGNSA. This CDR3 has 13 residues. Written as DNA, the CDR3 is TGTGCCAGCAGCTCAAGGGGCCAAGAGACCCAGTACTTC. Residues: CASSSRGQETQYF.

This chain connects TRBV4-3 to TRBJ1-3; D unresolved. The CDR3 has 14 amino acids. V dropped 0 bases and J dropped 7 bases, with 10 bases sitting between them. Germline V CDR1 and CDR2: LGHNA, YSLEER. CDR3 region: CASSQEGRRNTIYF. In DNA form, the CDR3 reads TGCGCCAGCAGCCAAGAGGGGAGACGGAACACCATATATTTT.

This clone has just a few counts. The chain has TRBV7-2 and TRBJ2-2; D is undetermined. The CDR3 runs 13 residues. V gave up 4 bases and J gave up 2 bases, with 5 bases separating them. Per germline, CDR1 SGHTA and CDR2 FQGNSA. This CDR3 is CASSYLNTGELFF. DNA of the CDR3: TGTGCCAGCAGCTACTTAAACACCGGGGAGCTGTTTTTT.

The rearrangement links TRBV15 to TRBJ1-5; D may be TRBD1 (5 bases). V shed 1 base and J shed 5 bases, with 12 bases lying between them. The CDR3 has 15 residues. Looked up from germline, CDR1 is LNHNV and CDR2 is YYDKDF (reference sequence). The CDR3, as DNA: TGTGCCACCAGCAGAGGAGGCGGAGGGGATCAGCCCCAGCATTTT. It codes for CATSRGGGGDQPQHF. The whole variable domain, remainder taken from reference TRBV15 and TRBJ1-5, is DAMVIQNPRYQVTQFGKPVTLSCSQTLNHNVMYWYQQKSSQAPKLLFHYYDKDFNNEADTPDNFQSRRPNTSFCFLDIRSPGLGDTAMYLCATSRGGGGDQPQHFGDGTRLSIL.

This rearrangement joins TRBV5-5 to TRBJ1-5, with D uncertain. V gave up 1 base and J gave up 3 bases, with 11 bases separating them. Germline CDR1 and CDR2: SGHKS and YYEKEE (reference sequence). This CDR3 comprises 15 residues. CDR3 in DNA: TGTGCCAGCAGCTTGTTTGTCCAGATCAATCAGCCCCAGCATTTT. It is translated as CASSLFVQINQPQHF.

The CDR3 spells CASSYSWGDYEQYF. The CDR3 DNA sequence: TGTGCCAGCAGTTACTCGTGGGGGGACTACGAGCAGTACTTC. This chain links TRBV6-6 with TRBJ2-7, with D maybe TRBD2 (6 bases). Trimming took off 0 bases at V and 3 bases at J, with 9 bases between the two ends. Germline values: CDR1 MNHNY, CDR2 SVGAGI (reference sequence). The CDR3 is 14 amino acids.

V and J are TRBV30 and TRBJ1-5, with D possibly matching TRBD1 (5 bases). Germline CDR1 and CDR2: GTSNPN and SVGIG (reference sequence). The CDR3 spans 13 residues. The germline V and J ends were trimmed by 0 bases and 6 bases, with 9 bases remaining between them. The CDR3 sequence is CAWSVHRTQPQHF. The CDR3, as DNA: TGTGCCTGGAGTGTACACAGGACTCAGCCCCAGCATTTT. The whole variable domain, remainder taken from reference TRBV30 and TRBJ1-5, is SQTIHQWPATLVQPVGSPLSLECTVEGTSNPNLYWYRQAAGRGLQLLFYSVGIGQISSEVPQNLSASRPQDRQFILSSKKLLLSDSGFYLCAWSVHRTQPQHFGDGTRLSIL.

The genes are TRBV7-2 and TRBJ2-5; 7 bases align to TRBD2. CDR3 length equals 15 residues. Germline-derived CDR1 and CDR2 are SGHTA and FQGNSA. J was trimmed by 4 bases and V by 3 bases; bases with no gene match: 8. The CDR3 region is CASSFLLAKPETQYF. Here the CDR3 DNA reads TGTGCCAGCAGCTTCCTACTAGCGAAACCAGAGACCCAGTACTTC.

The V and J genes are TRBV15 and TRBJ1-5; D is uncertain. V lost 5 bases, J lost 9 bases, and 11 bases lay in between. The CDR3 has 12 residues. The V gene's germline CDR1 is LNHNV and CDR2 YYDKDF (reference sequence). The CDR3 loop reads CATSRDVLPQHF. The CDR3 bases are TGTGCCACCAGCCGCGATGTTCTGCCCCAGCATTTT.

The DNA for the CDR3 is TGTGCCAGCAGCTCCACCAGGGGATCTGATGAAAAACTGTTTTTT. Residues: CASSSTRGSDEKLFF. The chain uses TRBV7-9 and TRBJ1-4, with D tentatively TRBD1 (6 bases). V lost 4 bases to trimming and J lost 6 bases, with 15 bases between them. The length of the CDR3 is 15 residues. CDR1 and CDR2 (germline): SEHNR, FQNEAQ (reference sequence).

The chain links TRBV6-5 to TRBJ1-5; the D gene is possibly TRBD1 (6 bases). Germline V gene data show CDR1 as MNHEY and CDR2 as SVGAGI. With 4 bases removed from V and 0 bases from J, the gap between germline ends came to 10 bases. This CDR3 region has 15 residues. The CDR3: CASSSGAYSNQPQHF. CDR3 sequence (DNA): TGTGCCAGCAGTTCAGGGGCTTATAGCAATCAGCCCCAGCATTTT.

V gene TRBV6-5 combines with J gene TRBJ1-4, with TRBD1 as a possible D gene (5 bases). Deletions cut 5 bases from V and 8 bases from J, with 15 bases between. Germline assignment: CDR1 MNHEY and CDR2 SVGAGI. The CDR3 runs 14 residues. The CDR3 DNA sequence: TGTGCCAGCAGTGAAGGGGCAGGAACAGAAAAACTGTTTTTT. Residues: CASSEGAGTEKLFF.

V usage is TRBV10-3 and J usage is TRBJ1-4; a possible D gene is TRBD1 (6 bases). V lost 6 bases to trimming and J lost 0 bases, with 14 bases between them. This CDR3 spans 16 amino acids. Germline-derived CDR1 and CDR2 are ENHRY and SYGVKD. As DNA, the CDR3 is TGTGCCATCAGCCCTATATACAGGGCAACTAATGAAAAACTGTTTTTT. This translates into CAISPIYRATNEKLFF.

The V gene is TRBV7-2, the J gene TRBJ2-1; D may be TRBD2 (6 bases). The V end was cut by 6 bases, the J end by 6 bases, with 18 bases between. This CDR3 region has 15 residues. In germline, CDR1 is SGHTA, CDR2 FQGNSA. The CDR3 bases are TGTGCCAGCAGGCGGGACCAAACTCCGATCAATGAGCAGTTCTTC. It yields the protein CASRRDQTPINEQFF.

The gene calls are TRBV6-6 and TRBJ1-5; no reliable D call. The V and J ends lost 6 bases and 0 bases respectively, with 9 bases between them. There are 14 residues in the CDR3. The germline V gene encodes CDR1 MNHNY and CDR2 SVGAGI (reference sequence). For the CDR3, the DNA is TGTGCCAGCAGCTATGTCGATAGCAATCAGCCCCAGCATTTT. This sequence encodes CASSYVDSNQPQHF.